This entry concerns a single TCR beta chain. Its antigen is not known. The data derive from a study of vaccination effects on CD4 cells after COVID-19. Using viral peptide pools, the ViraFEST assay grew out antigen-specific CD4+ T cells prior to sequencing. CD4+ T cells were isolated after 10 days of culture. Having tested negative for nucleocapsid antibodies, the vaccine recipients showed no prior SARS-CoV-2 infection. A few million PBMC were seeded per well and grown in the presence of about 10 IU/ml IL-2 and 8.5 to 10 ug/ml peptides. Half the medium was swapped for IL-2 medium on days 3 and 7. General observations from the study: There was marked clonal contraction among infection- and vaccine-induced clones late after vaccination.

The table came from immunoSEQ multiplex PCR; TCRdb's copy has only in-frame clones and leaves some out. Here the sample spans 35,000 to 40,000 clones, roughly 66% being singletons. The source material was CD4+ T cells from PBMCs cultured with HCoV-OC43 spike peptides, sampled before COVID-19 vaccination. Subset defined: HCoV-OC43 spike overlapping peptide pool stimulation. This sequence was found in a human donor who received a COVID-19 vaccine.

Here the CDR3 DNA reads TGTGCCAGCAGTTTTACGGGCCGCCAAGCACAGTTCTTC. This codes for CASSFTGRQAQFF. V and J are TRBV12-3 or TRBV12-4 and TRBJ2-1; no definite D call. V lost 3 bases to trimming and J lost 13 bases, with 16 bases between them. CDR3 length: 13 residues.